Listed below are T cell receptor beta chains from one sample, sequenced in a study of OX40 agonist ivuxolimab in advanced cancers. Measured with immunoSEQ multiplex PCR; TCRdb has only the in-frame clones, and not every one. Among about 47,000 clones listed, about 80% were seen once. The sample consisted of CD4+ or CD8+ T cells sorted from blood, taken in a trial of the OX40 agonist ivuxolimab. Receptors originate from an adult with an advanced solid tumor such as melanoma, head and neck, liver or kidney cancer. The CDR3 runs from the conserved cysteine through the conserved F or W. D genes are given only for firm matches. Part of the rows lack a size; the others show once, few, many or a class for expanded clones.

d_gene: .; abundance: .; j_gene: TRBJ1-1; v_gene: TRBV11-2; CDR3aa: CASSQKPNTEAFF; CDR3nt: TGTGCCAGCAGCCAAAAACCGAACACTGAAGCTTTCTTT
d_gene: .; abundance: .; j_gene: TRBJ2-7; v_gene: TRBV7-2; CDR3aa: CASSPQPPYEQYF; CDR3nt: TGTGCCAGCAGTCCTCAACCACCCTACGAGCAGTACTTC
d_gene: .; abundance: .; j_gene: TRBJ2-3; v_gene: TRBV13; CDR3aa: CASSEGLDTQYF; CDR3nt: TGTGCCAGCAGCGAGGGATTGGATACGCAGTATTTT
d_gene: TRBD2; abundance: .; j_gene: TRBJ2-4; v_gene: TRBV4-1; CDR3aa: CASSKLAGELAKNIQYF; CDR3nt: TGCGCCAGCAGCAAATTAGCGGGAGAGCTAGCCAAAAACATTCAGTACTTC
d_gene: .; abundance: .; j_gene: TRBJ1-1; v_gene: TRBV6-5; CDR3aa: CASSSMRGTTTPEAFF; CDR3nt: TGTGCCAGCAGTTCCATGAGGGGGACTACGACCCCTGAAGCTTTCTTT
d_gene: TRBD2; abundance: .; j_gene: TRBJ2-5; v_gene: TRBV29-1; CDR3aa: CSVAGLAGGWETQYF; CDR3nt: TGCAGCGTTGCTGGGCTAGCGGGAGGCTGGGAGACCCAGTACTTC
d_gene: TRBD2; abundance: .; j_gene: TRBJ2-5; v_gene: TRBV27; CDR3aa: CASRGLAGGETQYF; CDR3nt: TGTGCCAGCCGGGGACTAGCGGGAGGTGAGACCCAGTACTTC
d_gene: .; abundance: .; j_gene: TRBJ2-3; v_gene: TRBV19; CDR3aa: CASSIEGRGSADTQYF; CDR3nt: TGTGCCAGTAGTATAGAAGGCAGAGGGTCGGCGGATACGCAGTATTTT
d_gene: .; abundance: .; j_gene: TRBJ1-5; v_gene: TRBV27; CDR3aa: CASSSWGQDNQPQHF; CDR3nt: TGTGCCAGCAGCTCCTGGGGACAAGACAATCAGCCCCAGCATTTT
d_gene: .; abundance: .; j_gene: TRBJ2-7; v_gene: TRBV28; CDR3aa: CASSPRHDEQYF; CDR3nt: TGTGCCAGCAGTCCCCGGCACGACGAGCAGTACTTC
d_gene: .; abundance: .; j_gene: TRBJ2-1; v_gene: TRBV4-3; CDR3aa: CASSPEAASSGLEQFF; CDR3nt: TGCGCCAGCAGCCCAGAGGCCGCTAGCTCGGGCCTTGAGCAGTTCTTC
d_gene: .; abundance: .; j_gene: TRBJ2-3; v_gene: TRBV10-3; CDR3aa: CAISERQPSQFTDTQYF; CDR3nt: TGTGCCATCAGTGAAAGACAGCCCAGTCAATTCACAGATACGCAGTATTTT
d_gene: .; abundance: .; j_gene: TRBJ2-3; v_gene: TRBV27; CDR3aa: CASSDPRTDTQYF; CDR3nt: TGTGCCAGCAGTGACCCACGCACAGATACGCAGTATTTT
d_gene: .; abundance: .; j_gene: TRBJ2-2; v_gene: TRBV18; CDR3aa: CASSLSIARRDTGELFF; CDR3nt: TGTGCCAGCTCACTCTCCATCGCCAGGAGGGACACCGGGGAGCTGTTTTTT
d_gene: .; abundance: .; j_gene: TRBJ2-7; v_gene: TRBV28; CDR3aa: CASSRSGDEQYF; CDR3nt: TGTGCCAGCAGTAGATCAGGGGACGAGCAGTACTTC
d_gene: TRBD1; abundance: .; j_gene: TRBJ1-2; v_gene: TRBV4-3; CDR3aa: CASSQADRGMVGYTF; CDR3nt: TGCGCCAGCAGCCAAGCCGACAGGGGAATGGTTGGCTACACCTTC
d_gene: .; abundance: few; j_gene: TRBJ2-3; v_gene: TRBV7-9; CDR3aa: CASTDLGTQYF; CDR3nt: TGTGCCAGCACCGACTTGGGTACGCAGTATTTT
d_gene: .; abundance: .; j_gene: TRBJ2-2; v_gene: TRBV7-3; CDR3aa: CASSPRGQNTGELFF; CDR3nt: TGTGCCAGCAGCCCAAGAGGACAGAACACCGGGGAGCTGTTTTTT
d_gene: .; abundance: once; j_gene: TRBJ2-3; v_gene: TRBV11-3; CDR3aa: CASSLDRTTAQYF; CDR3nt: TGTGCCAGCAGCCTCGACAGGACCACAGCGCAGTATTTT
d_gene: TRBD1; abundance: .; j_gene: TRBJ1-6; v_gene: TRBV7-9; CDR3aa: CASSSVGTGPYNSPLHF; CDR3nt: TGTGCCAGCAGCTCAGTCGGGACAGGGCCCTATAATTCACCCCTCCACTTT
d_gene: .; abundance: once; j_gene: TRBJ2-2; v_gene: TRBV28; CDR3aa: CASSLFTRVGTGELFF; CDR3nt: TGTGCCAGCAGTTTATTTACCAGGGTCGGCACCGGGGAGCTGTTTTTT
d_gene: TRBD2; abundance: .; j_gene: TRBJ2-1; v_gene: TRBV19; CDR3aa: CASSMRGRAVNEQFF; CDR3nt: TGTGCCAGTAGTATGCGGGGGAGGGCCGTCAATGAGCAGTTCTTC
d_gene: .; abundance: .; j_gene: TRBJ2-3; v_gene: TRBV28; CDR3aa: CASSLEGDTQYF; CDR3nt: TGTGCCAGCAGTTTAGAAGGGGATACGCAGTATTTT
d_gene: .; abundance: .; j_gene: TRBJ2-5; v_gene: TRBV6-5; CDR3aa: CASKISVGEETQYF; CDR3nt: TGTGCCAGCAAGATCAGTGTGGGGGAAGAGACCCAGTACTTC
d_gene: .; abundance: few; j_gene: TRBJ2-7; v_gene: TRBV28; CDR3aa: CASSSVLSASSYEQYF; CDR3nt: TGTGCCAGCAGTTCGGTGCTTAGCGCGAGCTCCTACGAGCAGTACTTC
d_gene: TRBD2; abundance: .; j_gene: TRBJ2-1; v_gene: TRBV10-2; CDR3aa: CASSKRGGSAEQFF; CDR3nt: TGCGCCAGCAGTAAGCGGGGCGGTTCAGCTGAGCAGTTCTTC
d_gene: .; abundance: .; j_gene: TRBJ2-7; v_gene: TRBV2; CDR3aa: CASSETSYEQYF; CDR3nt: TGTGCCAGCAGTGAAACCAGTTACGAGCAGTACTTC
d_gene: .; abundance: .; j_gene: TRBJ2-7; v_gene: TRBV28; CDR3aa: CATYQGWSSYEQYF; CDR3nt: TGTGCCACCTACCAAGGGTGGAGCTCCTACGAGCAGTACTTC
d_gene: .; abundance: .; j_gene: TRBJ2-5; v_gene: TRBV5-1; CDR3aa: CASSLDRVKTQYF; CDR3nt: TGCGCCAGCAGCTTGGACAGGGTTAAGACCCAGTACTTC
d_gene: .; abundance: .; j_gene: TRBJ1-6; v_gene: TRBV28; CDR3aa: CASSPPTGYNSPLHF; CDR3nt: TGTGCCAGCAGTCCCCCCACAGGTTATAATTCACCCCTCCACTTT
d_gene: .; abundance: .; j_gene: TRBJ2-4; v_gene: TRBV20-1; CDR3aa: CSGYWENIQYF; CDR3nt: TGCAGTGGTTATTGGGAAAACATTCAGTACTTC
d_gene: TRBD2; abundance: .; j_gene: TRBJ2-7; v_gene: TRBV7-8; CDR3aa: CASSLVGGTSGRRLGNEQYF; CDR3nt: TGTGCCAGCAGCTTAGTCGGCGGGACTAGCGGGAGGCGGCTGGGGAACGAGCAGTACTTC
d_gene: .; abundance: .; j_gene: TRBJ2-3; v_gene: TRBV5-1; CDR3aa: CASSQRRDFLGTDTQYF; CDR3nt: TGCGCCAGCAGCCAACGAAGGGACTTTTTGGGCACAGATACGCAGTATTTT
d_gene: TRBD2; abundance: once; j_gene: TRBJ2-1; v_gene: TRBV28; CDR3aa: CASSPGRVNEQFF; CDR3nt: TGTGCCAGCAGCCCTGGGAGGGTCAATGAGCAGTTCTTC
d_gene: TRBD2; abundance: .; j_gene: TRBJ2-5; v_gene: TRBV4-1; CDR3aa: CASSQPLGKREKEETQYF; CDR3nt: TGCGCCAGCAGCCAACCCCTTGGGAAGCGGGAGAAGGAAGAGACCCAGTACTTC
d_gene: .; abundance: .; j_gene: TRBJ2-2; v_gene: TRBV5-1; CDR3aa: CASSLFGGENTGELFF; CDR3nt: TGCGCCAGCAGCTTGTTCGGAGGGGAGAACACCGGGGAGCTGTTTTTT
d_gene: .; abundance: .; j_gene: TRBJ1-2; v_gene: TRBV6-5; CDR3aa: CASRPGQNYGYTF; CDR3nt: TGTGCCAGCAGACCCGGACAGAACTATGGCTACACCTTC
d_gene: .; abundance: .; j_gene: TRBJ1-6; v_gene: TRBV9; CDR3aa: CASSVGPEIRNSPLHF; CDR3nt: TGTGCCAGCAGCGTAGGACCCGAGATCCGCAATTCACCCCTCCACTTT